The next 10 T cell receptor beta chains were all read from a single sample in a study of T cell repertoires in cytomegalovirus infection. In TCRdb, the reads were re-called with MiXCR into one record per CDR3 protein. The top ten hold over 15% of the sample, which has about 230,000 distinct CDR3 sequences, 22% seen once. The sequenced sample consisted of CD8+ T cells from PBMCs. Receptors were obtained from a human donor in good health (CMV status not recorded). Some clones in this sample may be carry-over from other donors' samples.

The chain carries TRBV2 and TRBJ2-1; 11 positions match TRBD2. The CDR3 consists of 14 residues. Germline CDR1 reads SNHLY; CDR2 reads FYNNEI. The V and J ends lost 10 bases and 7 bases, in that order; junction bases with no gene match: 9. The CDR3 region is CATELAGVSNEQFF. CDR3 coding DNA: TGTGCCACGGAACTAGCGGGGGTATCGAATGAGCAGTTCTTC. The full variable domain, in which reference TRBV2 and TRBJ2-1 provide the parts outside the CDR3, is EPEVTQTPSHQVTQMGQEVILRCVPISNHLYFYWYRQILGQKVEFLVSFYNNEISEKSEIFDDQFSVERPDGSNFTLKIRSTKLEDSAMYFCATELAGVSNEQFFGPGTRLTVL.

This clonotype has just a few counts. J is TRBJ2-3 and V is TRBV12-3 or TRBV12-4; 8 nucleotides agree with TRBD2. The J segment lost 3 bases and the V segment lost 1 base, leaving 6 bases of the junction unmatched. The CDR3 consists of 16 residues. The CDR3 DNA reads as TGTGCCAGCAGTTTAGGGGCGGGGGGCGTGACAGATACGCAGTATTTT. Translating it yields CASSLGAGGVTDTQYF.

J is TRBJ1-2 and V is TRBV5-1; TRBD1 might be the D (5 bases). Germline V lookup: CDR1 SGHRS, CDR2 YFSETQ. The V end lost 1 base, the J end lost 2 bases, and 6 bases lay between the germline ends. The CDR3 consists of 13 residues. As DNA, the CDR3 is TGCGCCAGCAGCTTGAGACAGAACTATGGCTACACCTTC. It specifies CASSLRQNYGYTF.

This clonotype occurred many times. The chain is built from TRBV19 and TRBJ2-7, with 11 bases that match TRBD2. This CDR3 contains 14 residues. Trimming removed 6 bases from V and 5 bases from J; junction bases left unmatched: 6. Germline CDR1 is LNHDA and CDR2 is SQIVND (reference sequence). The CDR3 nucleotides are TGTGCCAGTAGACAACTAGCGGGGGTGAACGAGCAGTACTTC. Amino acid sequence: CASRQLAGVNEQYF.

This clonotype was seen a few times. This chain joins TRBV29-1 and TRBJ2-2; D remains unclear. V lost 3 bases, J lost 2 bases, and 7 bases lay in between. The CDR3 runs 13 residues. The germline gives CDR1 SQVTM, CDR2 ANQGSEA. The CDR3 DNA is TGCAGCGTTGAGGCGGTTAACACCGGGGAGCTGTTTTTT. This gives the protein CSVEAVNTGELFF.

This clonotype counts as medium-sized (0.01 to 0.1%). The chain recombines TRBV7-6 with TRBJ2-3; TRBD2 aligns across 10 bases. J gave up 4 bases and V 0 bases, and 7 bases lay outside the gene matches. Looked up from germline, CDR1 is SGHVS and CDR2 is FNYEAQ. This CDR3 region has 17 residues. CDR3 protein: CASSLATGLAEADTQYF. The CDR3 nucleotides are TGTGCCAGCAGCTTAGCAACCGGACTAGCGGAGGCAGATACGCAGTATTTT.

The table lists this clonotype with many counts. The rearrangement joins TRBV12-5 to TRBJ1-5; D ambiguous. The CDR3 has 13 residues. From germline, CDR1 is LGHNT and CDR2 FRNRAP. The germline V and J ends were trimmed by 7 bases and 4 bases, with 11 bases remaining between them. DNA of the CDR3: TGTGCTAGTGTCTGGGAGGGAAATCAGCCCCAGCATTTT. Its translation: CASVWEGNQPQHF.

This clonotype was picked up many times. This sequence joins TRBV15 and TRBJ1-1; no clear D gene. Looked up from germline, CDR1 is LNHNV and CDR2 is YYDKDF (reference sequence). The CDR3 runs to 14 residues. Trimming took 1 base from V and 3 from J, leaving 9 bases between them. CDR3 coding DNA: TGTGCCACCAGCAGAGGGAAAGCGGACACTGAAGCTTTCTTT. Translating it yields CATSRGKADTEAFF. The full variable domain, completed using reference TRBV15 and TRBJ1-1, is DAMVIQNPRYQVTQFGKPVTLSCSQTLNHNVMYWYQQKSSQAPKLLFHYYDKDFNNEADTPDNFQSRRPNTSFCFLDIRSPGLGDTAMYLCATSRGKADTEAFFGQGTRLTVV.

This clonotype was observed at least ten times. This chain uses TRBV7-2 with TRBJ2-6; TRBD2 might be the D (5 bases). CDR1 is SGHTA, CDR2 FQGNSA, per germline. The CDR3 totals 15 residues. Trimming took off 5 bases at V and 4 bases at J, with 12 bases between the two ends. The CDR3, as DNA: TGTGCCAGCAGCCCCGAGGGCTACGGGGCCAACGTCCTGACTTTC. The encoded protein is CASSPEGYGANVLTF.

Only a few counts were recorded for this clonotype. The chain combines TRBV12-3 or TRBV12-4 with TRBJ2-1; perhaps TRBD2 as D (6 bases). The CDR3 length is 19 residues. Trimming removed 5 bases from V and 0 bases from J, with 23 bases in between. CDR3 sequence (DNA): TGTGCCAGCAGTCCACCACACCCTACAGGCGGGACCTCCTACAATGAGCAGTTCTTC. Amino acid sequence: CASSPPHPTGGTSYNEQFF.